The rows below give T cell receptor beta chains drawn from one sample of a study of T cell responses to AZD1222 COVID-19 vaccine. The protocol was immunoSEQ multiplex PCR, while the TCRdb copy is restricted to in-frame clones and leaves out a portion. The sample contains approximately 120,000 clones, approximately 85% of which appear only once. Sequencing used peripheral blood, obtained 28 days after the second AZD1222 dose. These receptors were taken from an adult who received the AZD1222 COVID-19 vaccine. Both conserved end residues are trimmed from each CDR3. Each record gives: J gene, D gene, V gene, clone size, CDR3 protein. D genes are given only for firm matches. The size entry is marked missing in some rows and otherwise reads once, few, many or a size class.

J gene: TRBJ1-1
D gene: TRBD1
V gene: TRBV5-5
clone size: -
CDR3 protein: ASSLQGGGTEAF

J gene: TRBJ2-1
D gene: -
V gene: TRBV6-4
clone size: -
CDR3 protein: ASSGVTYNEQF

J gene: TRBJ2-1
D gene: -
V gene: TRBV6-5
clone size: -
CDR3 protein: ASRRTGHDFNEQF

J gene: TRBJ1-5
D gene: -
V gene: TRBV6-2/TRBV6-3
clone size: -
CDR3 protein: ASSYSRNQPQH

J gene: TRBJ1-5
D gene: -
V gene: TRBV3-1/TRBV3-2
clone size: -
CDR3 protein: ASSQEPGRGQPQH

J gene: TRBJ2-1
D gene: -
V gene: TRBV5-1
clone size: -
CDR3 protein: ASSLAGDTLGNEQF

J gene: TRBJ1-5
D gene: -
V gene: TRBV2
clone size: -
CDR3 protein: ASSEGQVFYQPQH

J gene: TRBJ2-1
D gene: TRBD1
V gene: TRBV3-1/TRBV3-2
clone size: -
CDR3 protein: ASSQVFHSDRGSVSYNEQF

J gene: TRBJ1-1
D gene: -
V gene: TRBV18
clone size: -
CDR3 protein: ASSPTDQAVDTEAF

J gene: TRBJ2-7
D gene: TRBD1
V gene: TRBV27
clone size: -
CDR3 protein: ASSRDRAHYEQY

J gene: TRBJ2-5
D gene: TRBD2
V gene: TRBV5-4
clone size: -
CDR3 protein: ASSPGLAGQETQY

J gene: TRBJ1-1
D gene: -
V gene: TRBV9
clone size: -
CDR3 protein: ASSVGPGEAF

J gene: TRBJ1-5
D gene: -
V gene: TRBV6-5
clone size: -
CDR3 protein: ASEKIRQSNQPQH

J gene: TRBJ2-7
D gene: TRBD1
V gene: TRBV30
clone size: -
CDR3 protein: AWNRGPYEQY

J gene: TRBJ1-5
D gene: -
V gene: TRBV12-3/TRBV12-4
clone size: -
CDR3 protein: ASSFAGYQPQH

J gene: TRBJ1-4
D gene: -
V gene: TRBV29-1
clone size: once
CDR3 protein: SVSRGGEKLF

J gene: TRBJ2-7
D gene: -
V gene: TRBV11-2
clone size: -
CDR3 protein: ASSLDPNGDEQY

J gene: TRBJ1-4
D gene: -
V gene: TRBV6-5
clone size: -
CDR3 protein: ASTAGTTNEKLF

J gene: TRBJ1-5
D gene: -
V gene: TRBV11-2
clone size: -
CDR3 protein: ASSSGQRPGPQH

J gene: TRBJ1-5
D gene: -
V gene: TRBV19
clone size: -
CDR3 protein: ASSISGDQPQH

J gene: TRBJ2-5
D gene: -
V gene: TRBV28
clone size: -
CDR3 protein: ASVTPGGETQY

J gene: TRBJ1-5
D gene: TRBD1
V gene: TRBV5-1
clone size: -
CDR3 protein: ASSLSGQGNQPQH

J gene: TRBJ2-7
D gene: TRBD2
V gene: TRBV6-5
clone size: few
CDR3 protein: ASSLAGGLYEQY

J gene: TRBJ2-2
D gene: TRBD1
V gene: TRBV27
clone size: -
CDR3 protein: ASSVTGTNTGELF

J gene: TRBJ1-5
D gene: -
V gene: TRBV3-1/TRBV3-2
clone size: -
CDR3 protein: ASSQGQPQH

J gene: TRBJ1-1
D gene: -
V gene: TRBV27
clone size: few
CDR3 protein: ASSTPAGANEAF

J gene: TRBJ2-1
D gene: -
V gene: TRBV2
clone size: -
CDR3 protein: ASSEGRTPYNEQF

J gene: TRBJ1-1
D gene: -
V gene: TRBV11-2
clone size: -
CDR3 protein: ASSLASGTEAF

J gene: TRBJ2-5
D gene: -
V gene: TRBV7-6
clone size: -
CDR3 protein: ASSHDGLRTQY

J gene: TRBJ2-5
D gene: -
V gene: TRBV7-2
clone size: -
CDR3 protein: ASSLEGRGGETQY

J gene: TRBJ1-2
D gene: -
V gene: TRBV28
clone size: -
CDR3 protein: ASRLRYGYT

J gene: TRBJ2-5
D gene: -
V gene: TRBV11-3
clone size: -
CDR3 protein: ASSLRGQWETQY

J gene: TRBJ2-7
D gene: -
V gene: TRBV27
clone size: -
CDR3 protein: ATGGDGGTNEQY

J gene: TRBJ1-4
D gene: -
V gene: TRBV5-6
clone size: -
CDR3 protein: ASSLGRMAGEKLF

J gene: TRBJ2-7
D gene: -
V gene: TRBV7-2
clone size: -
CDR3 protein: ASSSGQRYEQY

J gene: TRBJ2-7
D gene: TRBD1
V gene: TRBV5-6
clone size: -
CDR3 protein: ASSLARDRGIYEQY

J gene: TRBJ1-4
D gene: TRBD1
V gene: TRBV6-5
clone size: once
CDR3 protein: ASSTGTGGEKLF

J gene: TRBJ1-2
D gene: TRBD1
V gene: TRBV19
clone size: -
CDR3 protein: ASSRQGVDYGYT

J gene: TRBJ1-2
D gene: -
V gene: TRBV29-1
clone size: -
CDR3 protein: SVEDISGA

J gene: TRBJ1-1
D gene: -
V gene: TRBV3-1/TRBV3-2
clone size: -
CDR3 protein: ASSQAGETF

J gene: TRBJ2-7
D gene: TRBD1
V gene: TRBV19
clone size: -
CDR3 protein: ASSRAGGYEQY

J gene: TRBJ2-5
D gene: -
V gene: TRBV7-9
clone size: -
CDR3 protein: ASSLRDQETQY

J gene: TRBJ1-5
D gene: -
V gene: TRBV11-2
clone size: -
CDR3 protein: ASSLLGQPQH

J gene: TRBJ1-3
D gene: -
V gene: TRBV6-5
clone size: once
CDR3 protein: ASSSSRGVRSTIY

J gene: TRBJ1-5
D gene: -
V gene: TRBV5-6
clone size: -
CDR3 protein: ASTLGLHSNQPQH

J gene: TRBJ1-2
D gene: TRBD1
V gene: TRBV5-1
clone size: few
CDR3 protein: ASRLRQGQGTGYT

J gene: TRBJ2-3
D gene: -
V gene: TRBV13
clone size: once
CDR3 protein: ASSAPRLGTDTQY

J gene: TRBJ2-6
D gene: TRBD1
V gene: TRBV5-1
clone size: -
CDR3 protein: ASSPRDRSSGANVLT

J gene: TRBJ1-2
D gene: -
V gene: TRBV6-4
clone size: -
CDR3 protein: ASSDRGGNYGYT

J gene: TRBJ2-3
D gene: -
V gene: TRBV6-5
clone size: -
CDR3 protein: ASLRGTDTQY